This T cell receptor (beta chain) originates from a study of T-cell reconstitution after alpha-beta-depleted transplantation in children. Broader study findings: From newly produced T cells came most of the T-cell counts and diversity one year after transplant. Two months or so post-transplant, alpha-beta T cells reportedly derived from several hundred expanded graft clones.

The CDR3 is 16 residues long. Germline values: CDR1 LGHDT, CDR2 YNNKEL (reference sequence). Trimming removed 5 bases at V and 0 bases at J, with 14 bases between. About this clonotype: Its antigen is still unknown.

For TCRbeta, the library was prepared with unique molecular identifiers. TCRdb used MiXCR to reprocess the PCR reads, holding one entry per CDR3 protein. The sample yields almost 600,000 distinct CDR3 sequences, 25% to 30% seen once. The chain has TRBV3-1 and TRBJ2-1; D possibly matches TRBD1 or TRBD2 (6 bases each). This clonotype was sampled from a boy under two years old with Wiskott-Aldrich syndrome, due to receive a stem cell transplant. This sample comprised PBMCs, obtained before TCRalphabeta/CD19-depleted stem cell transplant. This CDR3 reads CASSFRRGLSYNEQFF. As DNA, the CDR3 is TGTGCCAGCAGCTTCAGACGGGGGCTCTCCTACAATGAGCAGTTCTTC.